The clone carrying this TCR beta chain showed up many times. The trim removed 2 bases at V and 8 bases at J, leaving 8 bases unmatched. Per the germline V gene, CDR1 is MNHEY and CDR2 is SVGAGI. The CDR3 sequence is 15 residues long. The 5'RACE template-switching step produced TCR cDNA and added a universal primer site and UMIs. MiXCR, run by TCRdb on the 5' RACE reads, gives a single entry per CDR3 protein. The sample lists thousands of distinct CDR3 sequences, under 8% occurring once. These data belong to a study of T cells after yellow fever vaccination. Study observations and caveats: Abundant clonotypes from the bulk population could get into FACS-sorted repertoires as contaminants. The sorted memory subsets sampled on day 0 contained almost no detectable vaccine-responding clonotypes.

The rearrangement uses TRBV6-5 and TRBJ2-1; 8 nucleotides line up with TRBD1. Sample: PBMCs, either bulk or a sorted T-cell subset (CD4+, CD8+, memory, or dextramer-sorted; not recorded which), taken less than 16 days after the first yellow fever vaccination. This receptor was taken from a man aged 18 to 30 who received the YFV17D yellow fever vaccine. This CDR3 is CASSYADRDGDEQFF. CDR3 in DNA: TGTGCCAGCAGTTACGCGGACAGGGACGGCGATGAGCAGTTCTTC.